This TCR beta chain is drawn from a study of beta chain features in type 1 diabetes. All of the isolated RNA was reverse transcribed, so expressed TCRB transcripts were sequenced. Measured with immunoSEQ multiplex PCR; TCRdb has only the in-frame clones, and not every one. Of under 300,000 clones in the sample, 25% to 35% are singletons; the top ten hold about 3.9%. Trimming at V came to 2 bases and at J to 5 bases, leaving 5 bases not matched to a gene. This CDR3 is 14 amino acids long. The germline gives CDR1 SNHLY, CDR2 FYNNEI. With respect to this clone: Its antigen is as yet unknown.

Study-level results: Patients' naive, central memory and Treg TCRB repertoires seemed closer to one another than those of healthy donors.

The chain combines TRBV2 with TRBJ2-5; 7 bases align to TRBD1. The sample taken for sequencing was central memory CD4+ T cells from blood. The clonotype comes from a man aged 25 to 45 in good health. The CDR3 bases are TGTGCCAGCAGTGAAAGGGACAGCAGGGAGACCCAGTACTTC. Translated, it gives CASSERDSRETQYF.